This TCR beta chain was profiled in a study of blood T cell repertoires in COVID-19. Overall study context: Samples came from the United States, Italy and Spain, spanning acute and convalescent COVID-19. PBMCs, B-cell-depleted T cells, or T cells provided the cDNA or gDNA that made up the material.

The V gene's germline CDR1 is SGHVS and CDR2 FNYEAQ. V was trimmed by 0 bases and J by 0 bases, leaving 12 bases between them. There are 17 residues in the CDR3. Method: immunoSEQ multiplex PCR; TCRdb's copy keeps in-frame clones and lacks some. The sample consists of 120,000 to 150,000 clones, 88% of them appearing once. This TCR was recovered from a man aged 50-60 years with active or convalescent COVID-19. The specimen sequenced was peripheral blood. This rearrangement joins TRBV7-6 to TRBJ2-1; no definite D call. This chain's CDR3 is CASSLASAASSYNEQFF. CDR3 in DNA: TGTGCCAGCAGCTTAGCGTCGGCGGCTAGCTCCTACAATGAGCAGTTCTTC. The whole variable domain, filled in from reference TRBV7-6 and TRBJ2-1, reads GAGVSQSPRYKVTKRGQDVALRCDPISGHVSLYWYRQALGQGPEFLTYFNYEAQQDKSGLPNDRFSAERPEGSISTLTIQRTEQRDSAMYRCASSLASAASSYNEQFFGPGTRLTVL.